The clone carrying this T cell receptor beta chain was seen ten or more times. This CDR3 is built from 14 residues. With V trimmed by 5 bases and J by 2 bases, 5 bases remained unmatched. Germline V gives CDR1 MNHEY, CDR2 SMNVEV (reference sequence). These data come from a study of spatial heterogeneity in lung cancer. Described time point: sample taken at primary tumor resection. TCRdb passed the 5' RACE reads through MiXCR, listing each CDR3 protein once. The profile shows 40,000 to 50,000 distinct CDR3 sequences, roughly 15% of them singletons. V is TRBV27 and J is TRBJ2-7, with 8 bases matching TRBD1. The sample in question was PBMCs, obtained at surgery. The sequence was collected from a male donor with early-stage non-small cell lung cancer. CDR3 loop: CASSQGQEAYEQYF. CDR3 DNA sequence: TGTGCCAGCAGTCAGGGACAGGAAGCCTACGAGCAGTACTTC.